The T cell receptor beta chain under discussion was sequenced for a study of blood T cell repertoires in COVID-19. The method was immunoSEQ multiplex PCR; TCRdb's version includes in-frame clones alone and lacks a portion of them. The sample records under 300,000 clones, about 80% being singletons. This sequence was found in a man between 50 and 59 years old who had recovered from COVID-19. The source material was PBMCs or T cells enriched from blood (not recorded which).

The CDR3 bases are TGTGCCAGTATCAACCCCGGGGACTTAACCGGGGAGCTGTTTTTT. It yields the protein CASINPGDLTGELFF. This chain joins TRBV19 and TRBJ2-2; a possible D gene is TRBD2 (6 bases). The V gene's germline CDR1 is LNHDA and CDR2 SQIVND (reference sequence). The CDR3 covers 15 residues. V was shortened by 7 bases and J by 5 bases, with 17 bases between the two germline ends. Supplemented by reference TRBV19 and TRBJ2-2, the full variable domain reads DGGITQSPKYLFRKEGQNVTLSCEQNLNHDAMYWYRQDPGQGLRLIYYSQIVNDFQKGDIAEGYSVSREKKESFPLTVTSAQKNPTAFYLCASINPGDLTGELFFGEGSRLTVL.